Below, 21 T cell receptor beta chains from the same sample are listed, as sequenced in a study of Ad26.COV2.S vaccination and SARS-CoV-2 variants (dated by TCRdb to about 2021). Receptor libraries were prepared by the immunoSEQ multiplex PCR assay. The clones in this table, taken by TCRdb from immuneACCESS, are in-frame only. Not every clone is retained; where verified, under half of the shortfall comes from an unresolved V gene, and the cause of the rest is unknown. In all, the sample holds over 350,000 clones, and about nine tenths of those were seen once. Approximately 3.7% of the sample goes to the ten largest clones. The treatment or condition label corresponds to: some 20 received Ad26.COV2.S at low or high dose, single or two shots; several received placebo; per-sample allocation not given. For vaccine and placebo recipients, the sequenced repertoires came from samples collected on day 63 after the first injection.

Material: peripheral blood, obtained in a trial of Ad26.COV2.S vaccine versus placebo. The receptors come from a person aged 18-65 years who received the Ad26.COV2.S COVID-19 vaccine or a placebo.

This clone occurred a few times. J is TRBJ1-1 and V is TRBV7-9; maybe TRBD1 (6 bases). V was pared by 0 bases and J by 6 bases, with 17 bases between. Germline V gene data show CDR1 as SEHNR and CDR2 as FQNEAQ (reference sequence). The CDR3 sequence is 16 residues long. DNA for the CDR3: TGTGCCAGCAGCTTAGCGTGGTTCCAGGGGAGTCCTGAAGCTTTCTTT. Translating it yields CASSLAWFQGSPEAFF.

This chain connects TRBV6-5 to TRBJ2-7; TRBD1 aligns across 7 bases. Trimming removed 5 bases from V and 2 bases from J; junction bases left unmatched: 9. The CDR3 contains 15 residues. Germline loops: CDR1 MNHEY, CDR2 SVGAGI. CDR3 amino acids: CASSQIGTAPYEQYF. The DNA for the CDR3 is TGTGCCAGCAGTCAAATCGGGACAGCCCCCTACGAGCAGTACTTC.

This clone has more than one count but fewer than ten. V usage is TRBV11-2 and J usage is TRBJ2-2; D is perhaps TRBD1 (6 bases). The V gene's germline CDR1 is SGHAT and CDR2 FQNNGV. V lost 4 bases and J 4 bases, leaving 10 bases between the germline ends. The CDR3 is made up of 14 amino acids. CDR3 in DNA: TGTGCCAGCAGCTCCAACAGGGTCACCGGGGAGCTGTTTTTT. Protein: CASSSNRVTGELFF.

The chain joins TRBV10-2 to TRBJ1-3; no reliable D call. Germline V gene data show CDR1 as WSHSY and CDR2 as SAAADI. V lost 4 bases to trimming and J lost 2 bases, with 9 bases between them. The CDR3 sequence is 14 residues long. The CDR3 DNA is TGCGCCAGCAGTGGGACCGGCGCTGGAAACACCATATATTTT. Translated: CASSGTGAGNTIYF.

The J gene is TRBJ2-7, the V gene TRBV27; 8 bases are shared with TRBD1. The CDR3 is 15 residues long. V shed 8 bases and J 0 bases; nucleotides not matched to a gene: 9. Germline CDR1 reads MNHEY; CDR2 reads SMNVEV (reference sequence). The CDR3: CASAPGTGISYEQYF. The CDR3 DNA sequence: TGTGCCAGCGCCCCCGGGACAGGAATCTCCTACGAGCAGTACTTC.

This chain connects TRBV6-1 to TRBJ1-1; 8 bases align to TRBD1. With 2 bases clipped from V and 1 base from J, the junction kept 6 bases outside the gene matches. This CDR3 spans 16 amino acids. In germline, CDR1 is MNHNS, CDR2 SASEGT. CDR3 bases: TGTGCCAGCAGTGAACGCCGGACAGGGACGAACACTGAAGCTTTCTTT. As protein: CASSERRTGTNTEAFF.

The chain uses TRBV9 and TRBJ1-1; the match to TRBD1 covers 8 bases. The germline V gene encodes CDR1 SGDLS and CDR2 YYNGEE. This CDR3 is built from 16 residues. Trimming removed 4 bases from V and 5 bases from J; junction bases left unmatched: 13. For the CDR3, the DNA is TGTGCCAGCAGCTTAGACAGGGGCAACCTGGGGACTGAAGCTTTCTTT. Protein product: CASSLDRGNLGTEAFF.

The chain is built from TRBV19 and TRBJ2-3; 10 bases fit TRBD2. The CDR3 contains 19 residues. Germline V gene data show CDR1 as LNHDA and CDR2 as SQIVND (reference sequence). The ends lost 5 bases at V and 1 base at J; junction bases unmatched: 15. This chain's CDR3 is CASSGGLAGDPGGTDTQYF. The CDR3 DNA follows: TGTGCCAGTAGTGGTGGGCTAGCGGGGGACCCTGGGGGCACAGATACGCAGTATTTT.

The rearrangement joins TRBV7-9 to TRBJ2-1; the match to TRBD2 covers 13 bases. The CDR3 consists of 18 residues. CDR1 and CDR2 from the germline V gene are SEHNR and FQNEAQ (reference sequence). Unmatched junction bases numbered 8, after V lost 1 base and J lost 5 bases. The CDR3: CASSLGFSTSGGNNEQFF. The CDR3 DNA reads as TGTGCCAGCAGCTTAGGGTTTTCGACTAGCGGGGGGAACAATGAGCAGTTCTTC.

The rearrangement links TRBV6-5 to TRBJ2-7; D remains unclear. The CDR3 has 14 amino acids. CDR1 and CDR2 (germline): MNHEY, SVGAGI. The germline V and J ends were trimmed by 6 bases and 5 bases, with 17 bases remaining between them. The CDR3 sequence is CASSSQGGIDEQYF. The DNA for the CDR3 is TGTGCCAGCAGCTCACAAGGTGGCATCGACGAGCAGTACTTC.

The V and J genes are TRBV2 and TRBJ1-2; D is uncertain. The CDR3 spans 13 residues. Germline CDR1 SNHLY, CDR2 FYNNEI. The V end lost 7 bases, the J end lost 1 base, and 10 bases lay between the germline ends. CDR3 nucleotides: TGTGCCAGCACGGAGGATTATAACTATGGCTACACCTTC. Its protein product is CASTEDYNYGYTF.

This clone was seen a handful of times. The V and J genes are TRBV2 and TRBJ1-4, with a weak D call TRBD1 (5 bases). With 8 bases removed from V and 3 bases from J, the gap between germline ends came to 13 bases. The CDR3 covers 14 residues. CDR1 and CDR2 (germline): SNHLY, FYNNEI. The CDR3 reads CASAVGGSNEKLFF. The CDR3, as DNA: TGTGCCAGCGCTGTTGGGGGTTCTAATGAAAAACTGTTTTTT.

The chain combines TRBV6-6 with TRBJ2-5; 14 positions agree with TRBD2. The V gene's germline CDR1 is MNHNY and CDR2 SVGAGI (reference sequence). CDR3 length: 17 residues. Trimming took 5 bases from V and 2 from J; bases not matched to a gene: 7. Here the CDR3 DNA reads TGTGCCAGCAGTCGGACTAGCGGGGGGATGGAACAAGAGACCCAGTACTTC. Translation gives CASSRTSGGMEQETQYF.

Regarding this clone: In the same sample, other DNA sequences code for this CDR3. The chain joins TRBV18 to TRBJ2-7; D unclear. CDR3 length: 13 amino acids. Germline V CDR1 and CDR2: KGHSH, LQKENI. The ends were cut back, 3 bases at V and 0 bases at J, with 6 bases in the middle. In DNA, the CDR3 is TGTGCCAGCTCACCGTCCGGCTCCTACGAGCAGTACTTC. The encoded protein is CASSPSGSYEQYF.

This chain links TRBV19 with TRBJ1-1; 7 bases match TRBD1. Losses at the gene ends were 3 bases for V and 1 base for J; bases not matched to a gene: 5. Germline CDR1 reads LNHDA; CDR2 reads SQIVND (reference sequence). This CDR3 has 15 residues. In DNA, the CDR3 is TGTGCCAGTAGTATCCGGGACAGACAGAACACTGAAGCTTTCTTT. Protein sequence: CASSIRDRQNTEAFF.

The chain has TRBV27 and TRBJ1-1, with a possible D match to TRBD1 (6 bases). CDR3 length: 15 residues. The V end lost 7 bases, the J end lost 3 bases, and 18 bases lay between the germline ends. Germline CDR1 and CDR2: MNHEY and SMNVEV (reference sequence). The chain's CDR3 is CASNSKGVAYTEAFF. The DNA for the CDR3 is TGTGCCAGCAATTCAAAGGGGGTGGCGTACACTGAAGCTTTCTTT.

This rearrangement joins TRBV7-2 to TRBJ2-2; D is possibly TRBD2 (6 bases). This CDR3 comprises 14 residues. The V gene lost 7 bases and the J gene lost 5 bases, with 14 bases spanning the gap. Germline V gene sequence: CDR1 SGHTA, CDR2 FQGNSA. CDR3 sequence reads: CASTFNGGTGELFF. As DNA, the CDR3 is TGTGCCAGCACCTTTAACGGGGGAACCGGGGAGCTGTTTTTT.

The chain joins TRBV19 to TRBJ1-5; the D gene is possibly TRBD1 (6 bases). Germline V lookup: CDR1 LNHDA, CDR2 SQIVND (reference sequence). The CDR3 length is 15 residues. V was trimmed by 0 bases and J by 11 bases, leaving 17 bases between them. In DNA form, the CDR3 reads TGTGCCAGTAGTATAGAACCAGGGGAAATTTGGGCCCAGCATTTT. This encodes CASSIEPGEIWAQHF.

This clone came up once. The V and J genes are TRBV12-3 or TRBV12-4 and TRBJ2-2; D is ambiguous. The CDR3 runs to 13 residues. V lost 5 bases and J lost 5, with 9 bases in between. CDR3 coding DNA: TGTGCCAGCAGTGGGTGGCAGACCGGGGAGCTGTTTTTT. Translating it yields CASSGWQTGELFF.

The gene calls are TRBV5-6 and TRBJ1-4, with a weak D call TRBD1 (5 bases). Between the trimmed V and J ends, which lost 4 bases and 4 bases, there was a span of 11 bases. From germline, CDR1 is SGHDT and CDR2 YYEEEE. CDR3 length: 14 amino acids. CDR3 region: CASSLGTVNEKLFF. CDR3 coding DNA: TGTGCCAGCAGCCTTGGGACCGTTAATGAAAAACTGTTTTTT.

The CDR3 here is CASSQDAGRAVGANVLTF. The CDR3 nucleotides are TGTGCCAGCAGCCAAGATGCTGGGAGGGCAGTGGGGGCCAACGTCCTGACTTTC. V gene TRBV4-2 combines with J gene TRBJ2-6; TRBD2 matches at 7 bases. With 0 bases clipped from V and 4 bases from J, the junction kept 9 bases outside the gene matches. The CDR3 has 18 residues. Germline CDR1 reads LGHNA; CDR2 reads YNFKEQ.